This is a list of T cell receptor beta chains from one sample in a study of blood T cell repertoires in COVID-19. Profiling relied on immunoSEQ multiplex PCR, and the TCRdb table lists in-frame clones only, not all of them. Of approximately 100,000 clones in the sample, roughly 90% were seen once. Source material: peripheral blood. These receptor sequences come from a man in his sixties with acute or convalescent COVID-19. Both conserved end residues are part of each CDR3. Each record gives: clone size, V gene, D gene, J gene, CDR3 DNA, CDR3 protein. D genes are given only for firm matches. Rows give clone size only sometimes, using once, few, many, or a class for an expanded clone.

clone size: .
V gene: TRBV29-1
D gene: .
J gene: TRBJ2-3
CDR3 DNA: TGCAGCGTTGGCCACATCACAGATACGCAGTATTTT
CDR3 protein: CSVGHITDTQYF

clone size: once
V gene: TRBV30
D gene: .
J gene: TRBJ2-5
CDR3 DNA: TGTGCCTGCATTAGCGGTGAAGAGACCCAGTACTTC
CDR3 protein: CACISGEETQYF

clone size: .
V gene: TRBV6-1
D gene: .
J gene: TRBJ1-6
CDR3 DNA: TGTGCCAGCAGTGATCGAGGTGGTAATTCACCCCTCCACTTT
CDR3 protein: CASSDRGGNSPLHF

clone size: .
V gene: TRBV6-2/TRBV6-3
D gene: TRBD1
J gene: TRBJ1-5
CDR3 DNA: TGTGCCAGCAGTCGGACCGGGACAGGCAATCAGCCCCAGCATTTT
CDR3 protein: CASSRTGTGNQPQHF

clone size: .
V gene: TRBV30
D gene: TRBD1
J gene: TRBJ1-5
CDR3 DNA: TGTGCCTGGAGCCCTAGGGGGCCCCTCTCCAATCAGCCCCAGCATTTT
CDR3 protein: CAWSPRGPLSNQPQHF

clone size: once
V gene: TRBV19
D gene: TRBD2
J gene: TRBJ2-3
CDR3 DNA: TGTGCCAGTAGTTCCCGATCTAGCGGGAGGCAGTATTTT
CDR3 protein: CASSSRSSGRQYF

clone size: .
V gene: TRBV28
D gene: TRBD1
J gene: TRBJ1-2
CDR3 DNA: TGTGCCAGCAGTTTTAGGGGGACAGCCTCATACTATGGCTACACCTTC
CDR3 protein: CASSFRGTASYYGYTF

clone size: .
V gene: TRBV3-1/TRBV3-2
D gene: TRBD2
J gene: TRBJ2-1
CDR3 DNA: TGTGCCAGCAGCCGCGGACAAGATAGCGGGGAGCAGTTCTTC
CDR3 protein: CASSRGQDSGEQFF

clone size: .
V gene: TRBV7-9
D gene: TRBD2
J gene: TRBJ2-7
CDR3 DNA: TGTGCCAGCAGCTTAATCGGCGGGAGGACGGACGAGCAGTACTTC
CDR3 protein: CASSLIGGRTDEQYF

clone size: .
V gene: TRBV7-9
D gene: TRBD2
J gene: TRBJ2-7
CDR3 DNA: TGTGCCAGCAGCTTAGGTTCAGCGGGAGGGTACGAGCAGTACTTC
CDR3 protein: CASSLGSAGGYEQYF

clone size: few
V gene: TRBV2
D gene: .
J gene: TRBJ1-5
CDR3 DNA: TGTGCCAGCAGTGAGGGTCGGGGTCGTCAGCCCCAGCATTTT
CDR3 protein: CASSEGRGRQPQHF

clone size: .
V gene: TRBV29-1
D gene: TRBD1
J gene: TRBJ2-5
CDR3 DNA: TGCAGCGCCGGACAGATAAGGACAGGACCGGGGGAGACCCAGTACTTC
CDR3 protein: CSAGQIRTGPGETQYF

clone size: .
V gene: TRBV28
D gene: .
J gene: TRBJ1-1
CDR3 DNA: TGTGCCAGCAGTTTAGCCCCCCCGACAGAAGCTTTCTTT
CDR3 protein: CASSLAPPTEAFF

clone size: .
V gene: TRBV28
D gene: .
J gene: TRBJ1-5
CDR3 DNA: TGTGCCAGCCCGGGGAATCAGCCCCAGCATTTT
CDR3 protein: CASPGNQPQHF

clone size: once
V gene: TRBV21-1
D gene: .
J gene: TRBJ1-5
CDR3 DNA: TGTGCCAGCAGCAAAGGCCAGGTCAGTCAGATGGGTTTCGGCGGGAGCAATCAGCCCCAGCATTTT
CDR3 protein: CASSKGQVSQMGFGGSNQPQHF

clone size: .
V gene: TRBV6-5
D gene: TRBD1
J gene: TRBJ1-5
CDR3 DNA: TGTGCCAGCTGGGACAGACGGGGTCAGCCCCAGCATTTT
CDR3 protein: CASWDRRGQPQHF

clone size: .
V gene: TRBV10-3
D gene: TRBD1
J gene: TRBJ1-5
CDR3 DNA: TGTGCCATCAGTTATGACAGGGGGGGTCAGCCCCAGCATTTT
CDR3 protein: CAISYDRGGQPQHF

clone size: .
V gene: TRBV19
D gene: .
J gene: TRBJ2-7
CDR3 DNA: TGTGCCAGTAGTACCCACGGTACTTTCGAGCAGTACTTC
CDR3 protein: CASSTHGTFEQYF

clone size: once
V gene: TRBV28
D gene: .
J gene: TRBJ2-7
CDR3 DNA: TGTGCCAGCAGTTTGCCACTCAACTACGAGCAGTACTTC
CDR3 protein: CASSLPLNYEQYF

clone size: .
V gene: TRBV24-1
D gene: TRBD1
J gene: TRBJ2-2
CDR3 DNA: TGTGCCACCAGCCCCTCGGGACAGGGAAAGTCCGGGGAGCTGTTTTTT
CDR3 protein: CATSPSGQGKSGELFF

clone size: .
V gene: TRBV10-3
D gene: .
J gene: TRBJ1-1
CDR3 DNA: TGTGCCATCAGTGCACAGGCTAACACTGAAGCTTTCTTT
CDR3 protein: CAISAQANTEAFF

clone size: .
V gene: TRBV19
D gene: .
J gene: TRBJ2-2
CDR3 DNA: TGTGCCAGTAGCACAACTAGCAGCACCGGGGAGCTGTTTTTT
CDR3 protein: CASSTTSSTGELFF

clone size: .
V gene: TRBV6-5
D gene: TRBD1
J gene: TRBJ1-2
CDR3 DNA: TGTGCCAGCACCCCACGGACAGGTTTCGGCTATGGCTACACCTTC
CDR3 protein: CASTPRTGFGYGYTF

clone size: .
V gene: TRBV3-1/TRBV3-2
D gene: .
J gene: TRBJ2-2
CDR3 DNA: TGTGCCAGCAGCCGCTTTAGTGTATCCGGGGAGCTGTTTTTT
CDR3 protein: CASSRFSVSGELFF

clone size: few
V gene: TRBV28
D gene: TRBD2
J gene: TRBJ2-7
CDR3 DNA: TGTGCCAGCAGACTAGCGGGAGGGCCCTACGAGCAGTACTTC
CDR3 protein: CASRLAGGPYEQYF

clone size: .
V gene: TRBV9
D gene: TRBD1
J gene: TRBJ1-5
CDR3 DNA: TGTGCCAGCAGCGTAATCCGGTACCACAGACAGGGAATCGATCAGCCCCAGCATTTT
CDR3 protein: CASSVIRYHRQGIDQPQHF

clone size: once
V gene: TRBV27
D gene: .
J gene: TRBJ1-4
CDR3 DNA: TGTGCCAGCAGTCTTAGGGGAACCTCAACTAATGAAAAACTGTTTTTT
CDR3 protein: CASSLRGTSTNEKLFF

clone size: .
V gene: TRBV2
D gene: .
J gene: TRBJ2-3
CDR3 DNA: TGTGCCAGCAGTGGGCATAAATCTAGCACAGATACGCAGTATTTT
CDR3 protein: CASSGHKSSTDTQYF

clone size: .
V gene: TRBV30
D gene: .
J gene: TRBJ1-2
CDR3 DNA: TGTGCCTGGAGTGTATTTGTTGGCGGCCCTGCTAACTATGGCTACACCTTC
CDR3 protein: CAWSVFVGGPANYGYTF

clone size: .
V gene: TRBV28
D gene: .
J gene: TRBJ2-7
CDR3 DNA: TGTGCCAGCAGCTCGGGACAACTCGTCTCCTACGAGCAGTACTTC
CDR3 protein: CASSSGQLVSYEQYF

clone size: .
V gene: TRBV19
D gene: .
J gene: TRBJ1-3
CDR3 DNA: TGTGCCAGTAGTCCGCGGGACGGCGGAACCATATATTTT
CDR3 protein: CASSPRDGGTIYF

clone size: .
V gene: TRBV5-6
D gene: .
J gene: TRBJ2-3
CDR3 DNA: TGTGCCAGCAGCTTTGAGGGCCCCGGGGCAGATACGCAGTATTTT
CDR3 protein: CASSFEGPGADTQYF

clone size: .
V gene: TRBV7-8
D gene: TRBD1
J gene: TRBJ1-6
CDR3 DNA: TGTGCCAGCAGCTTAGGGACAGGGTCTAATTCACCCCTCCACTTT
CDR3 protein: CASSLGTGSNSPLHF

clone size: .
V gene: TRBV28
D gene: .
J gene: TRBJ2-7
CDR3 DNA: TGTGCCAGCACTACCCCGGCCGGGGGTGCCTACGAGCAGTACTTC
CDR3 protein: CASTTPAGGAYEQYF

clone size: .
V gene: TRBV28
D gene: TRBD1
J gene: TRBJ1-2
CDR3 DNA: TGTGCCAGCAGCCACCCAGGACAGGGTACCCCCAACACCTTC
CDR3 protein: CASSHPGQGTPNTF

clone size: .
V gene: TRBV6-4
D gene: .
J gene: TRBJ2-1
CDR3 DNA: TGTGCCAGCAGTCTTGAGAGGGCGGAATACAATGAGCAGTTCTTC
CDR3 protein: CASSLERAEYNEQFF

clone size: .
V gene: TRBV19
D gene: .
J gene: TRBJ1-4
CDR3 DNA: TGTGCCACCTTCGGGACTCGAGAGGAAAAACTGTTTTTT
CDR3 protein: CATFGTREEKLFF

clone size: .
V gene: TRBV30
D gene: .
J gene: TRBJ2-7
CDR3 DNA: TGTGCCTTGTGGCGGCAGGGTGGATCCTACGAGCAGTACTTC
CDR3 protein: CALWRQGGSYEQYF

clone size: .
V gene: TRBV5-1
D gene: TRBD1
J gene: TRBJ2-4
CDR3 DNA: TGCGCCAGCAGCCCAGGACAGGGAATAAACATTCAGTACTTC
CDR3 protein: CASSPGQGINIQYF

clone size: .
V gene: TRBV24-1
D gene: TRBD2
J gene: TRBJ2-5
CDR3 DNA: TGTGCCACCAGTGACCCAACCACTAGCGGGAGGGCCTTCGGGGAGACCCAGTACTTC
CDR3 protein: CATSDPTTSGRAFGETQYF

clone size: .
V gene: TRBV28
D gene: .
J gene: TRBJ1-2
CDR3 DNA: TGTGCCAGCAGTTCCCGACAGTCCTACTATGGCTACACCTTC
CDR3 protein: CASSSRQSYYGYTF

clone size: .
V gene: TRBV9
D gene: .
J gene: TRBJ1-1
CDR3 DNA: TGTGCCAGCAGCGTATCGCCGGGACAGAACACTGAAGCTTTCTTT
CDR3 protein: CASSVSPGQNTEAFF

clone size: .
V gene: TRBV21-1
D gene: .
J gene: TRBJ1-5
CDR3 DNA: TGTGCCAGCAGCAAAGACGGACAGAATAGCAATCAGCCCCAGCATTTT
CDR3 protein: CASSKDGQNSNQPQHF

clone size: .
V gene: TRBV2
D gene: .
J gene: TRBJ1-5
CDR3 DNA: TGTGCCAGCAGTGCCTCGAGTCAGCCCCAGCATTTT
CDR3 protein: CASSASSQPQHF

clone size: .
V gene: TRBV30
D gene: .
J gene: TRBJ1-2
CDR3 DNA: TGTGCCTGGAGTGTACTGAGAAAGGGCTACACCTTC
CDR3 protein: CAWSVLRKGYTF

clone size: .
V gene: TRBV27
D gene: TRBD1
J gene: TRBJ1-5
CDR3 DNA: TGTGCCAGCAGGCGACAGGGGTTGAATCAGCCCCAGCATTTT
CDR3 protein: CASRRQGLNQPQHF